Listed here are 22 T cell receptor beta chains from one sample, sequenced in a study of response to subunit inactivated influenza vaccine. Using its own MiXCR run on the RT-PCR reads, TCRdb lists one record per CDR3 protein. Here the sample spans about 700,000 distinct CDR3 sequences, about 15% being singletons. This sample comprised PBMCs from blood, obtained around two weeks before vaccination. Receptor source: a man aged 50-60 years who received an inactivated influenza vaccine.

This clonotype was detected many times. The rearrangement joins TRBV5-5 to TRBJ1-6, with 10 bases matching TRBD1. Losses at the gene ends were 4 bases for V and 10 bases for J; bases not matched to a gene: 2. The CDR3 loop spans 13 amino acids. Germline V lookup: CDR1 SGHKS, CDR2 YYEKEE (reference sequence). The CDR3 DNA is TGTGCCAGCAGCCGGGACAGGGGCTCACCCCTCCACTTT. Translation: CASSRDRGSPLHF. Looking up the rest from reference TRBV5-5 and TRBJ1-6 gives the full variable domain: DAGVTQSPTHLIKTRGQQVTLRCSPISGHKSVSWYQQVLGQGPQFIFQYYEKEERGRGNFPDRFSARQFPNYSSELNVNALLLGDSALYLCASSRDRGSPLHFGNGTRLTVT.

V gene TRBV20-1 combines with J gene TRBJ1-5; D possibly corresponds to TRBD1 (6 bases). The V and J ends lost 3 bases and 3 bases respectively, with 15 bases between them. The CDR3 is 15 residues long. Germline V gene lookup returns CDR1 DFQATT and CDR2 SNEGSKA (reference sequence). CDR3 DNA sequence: TGCAGTGCTAGGGGGGAGGACAGTTACAATCAGCCCCAGCATTTT. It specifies CSARGEDSYNQPQHF.

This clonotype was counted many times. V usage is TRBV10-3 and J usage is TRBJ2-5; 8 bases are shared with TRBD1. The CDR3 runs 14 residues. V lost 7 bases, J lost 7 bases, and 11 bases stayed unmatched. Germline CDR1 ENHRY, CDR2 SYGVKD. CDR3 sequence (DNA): TGTGCCATCAAGAATACAGGGGGGCAGGGGACCCAGTACTTC. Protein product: CAIKNTGGQGTQYF.

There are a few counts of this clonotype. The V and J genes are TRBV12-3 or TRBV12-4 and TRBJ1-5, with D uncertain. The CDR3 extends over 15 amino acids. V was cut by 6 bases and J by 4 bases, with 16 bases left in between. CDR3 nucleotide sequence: TGTGCCAGCAGGGGTCGTTCTGGCCAAAATCAGCCCCAGCATTTT. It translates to CASRGRSGQNQPQHF.

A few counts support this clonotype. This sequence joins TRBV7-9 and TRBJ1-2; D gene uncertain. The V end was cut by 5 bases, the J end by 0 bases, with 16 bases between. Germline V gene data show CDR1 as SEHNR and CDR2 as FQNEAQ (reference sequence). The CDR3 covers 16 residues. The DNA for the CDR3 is TGTGCCAGCAGCCTACTAGGGCGTATAGCTAACTATGGCTACACCTTC. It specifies CASSLLGRIANYGYTF.

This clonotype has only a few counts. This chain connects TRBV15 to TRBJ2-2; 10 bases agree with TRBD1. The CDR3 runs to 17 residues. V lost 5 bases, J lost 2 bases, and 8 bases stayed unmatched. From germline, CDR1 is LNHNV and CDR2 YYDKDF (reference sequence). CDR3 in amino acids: CATSEQGQGRNTGELFF. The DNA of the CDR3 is TGTGCCACCAGCGAGCAGGGACAGGGGAGAAACACCGGGGAGCTGTTTTTT.

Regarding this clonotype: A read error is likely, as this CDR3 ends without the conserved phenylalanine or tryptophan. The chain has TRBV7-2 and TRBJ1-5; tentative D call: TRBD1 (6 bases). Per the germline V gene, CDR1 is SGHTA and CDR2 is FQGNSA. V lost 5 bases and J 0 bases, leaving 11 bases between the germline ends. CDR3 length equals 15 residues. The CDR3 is CASSPDSNSNQPQHL. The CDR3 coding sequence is TGTGCCAGCAGCCCGGACAGTAATAGCAATCAGCCCCAGCATTTA.

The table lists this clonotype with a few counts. The CDR3 DNA sequence: TGCAGCGTGGGACGGACATCGAGTGAGCAGTTCTTC. Its protein product is CSVGRTSSEQFF. The V call is TRBV29-1, the J call TRBJ2-1, with D possibly called TRBD1 or TRBD2 (5 bases each). Trimming took off 6 bases at V and 9 bases at J, with 15 bases between the two ends. The CDR3 loop spans 12 amino acids. Germline V gene sequence: CDR1 SQVTM, CDR2 ANQGSEA.

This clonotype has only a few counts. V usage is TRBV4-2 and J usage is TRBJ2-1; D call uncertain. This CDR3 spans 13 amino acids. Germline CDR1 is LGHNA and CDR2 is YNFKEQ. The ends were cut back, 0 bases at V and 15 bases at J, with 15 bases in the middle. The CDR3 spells CASSQDPDTPGFF. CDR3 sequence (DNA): TGTGCCAGCAGCCAAGATCCCGACACTCCGGGGTTCTTC.

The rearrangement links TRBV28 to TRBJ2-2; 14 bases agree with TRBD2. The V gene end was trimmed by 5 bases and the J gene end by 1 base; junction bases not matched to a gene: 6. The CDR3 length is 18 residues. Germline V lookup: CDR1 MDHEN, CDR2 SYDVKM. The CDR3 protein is CASSPGLAGEWNTGELFF. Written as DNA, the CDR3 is TGTGCCAGCAGTCCGGGACTAGCGGGAGAATGGAACACCGGGGAGCTGTTTTTT.

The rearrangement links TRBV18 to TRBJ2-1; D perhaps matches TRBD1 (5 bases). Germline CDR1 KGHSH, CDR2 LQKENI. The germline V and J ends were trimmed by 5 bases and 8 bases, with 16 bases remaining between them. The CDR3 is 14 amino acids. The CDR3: CASSSRVTLDEQFF. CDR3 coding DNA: TGTGCCAGCTCATCCAGGGTTACGCTCGATGAGCAGTTCTTC.

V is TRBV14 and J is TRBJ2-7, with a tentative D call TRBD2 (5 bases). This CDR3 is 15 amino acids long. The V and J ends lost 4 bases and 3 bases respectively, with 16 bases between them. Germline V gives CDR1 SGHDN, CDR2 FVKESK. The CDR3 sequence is CASSRGFGESYEQYF. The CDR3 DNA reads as TGTGCCAGCAGCCGCGGTTTCGGGGAGAGCTACGAGCAGTACTTC.

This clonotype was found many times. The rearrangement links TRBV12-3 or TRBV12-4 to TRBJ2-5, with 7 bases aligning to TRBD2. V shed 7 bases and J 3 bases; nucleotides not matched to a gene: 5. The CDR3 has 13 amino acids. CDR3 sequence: CASKSREEETQYF. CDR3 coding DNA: TGTGCCAGCAAGAGCCGGGAGGAAGAGACCCAGTACTTC.

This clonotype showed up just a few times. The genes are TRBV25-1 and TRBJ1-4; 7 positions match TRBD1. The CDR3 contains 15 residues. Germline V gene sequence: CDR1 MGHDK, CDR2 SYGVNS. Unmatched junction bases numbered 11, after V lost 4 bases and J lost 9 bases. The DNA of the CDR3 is TGTGCCAGCAGTGTAGAAGGGGGCGAGCGGCAAAAACTGTTTTTT. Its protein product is CASSVEGGERQKLFF.

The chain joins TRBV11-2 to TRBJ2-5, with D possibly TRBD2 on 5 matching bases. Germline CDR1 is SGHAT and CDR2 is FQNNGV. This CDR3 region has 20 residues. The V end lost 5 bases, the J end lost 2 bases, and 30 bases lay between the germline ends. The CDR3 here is CASSPGVGRIMGMEQETQYF. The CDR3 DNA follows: TGTGCCAGCAGCCCCGGGGTCGGACGGATAATGGGAATGGAACAAGAGACCCAGTACTTC.

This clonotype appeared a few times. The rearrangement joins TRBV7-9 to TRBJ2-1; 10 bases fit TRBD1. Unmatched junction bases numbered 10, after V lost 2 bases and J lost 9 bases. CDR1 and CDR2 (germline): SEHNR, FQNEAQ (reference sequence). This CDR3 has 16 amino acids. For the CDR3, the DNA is TGTGCCAGCAGCTTACCGACCGGGACAGGGGAAGGTGAGCAGTTCTTC. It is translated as CASSLPTGTGEGEQFF.

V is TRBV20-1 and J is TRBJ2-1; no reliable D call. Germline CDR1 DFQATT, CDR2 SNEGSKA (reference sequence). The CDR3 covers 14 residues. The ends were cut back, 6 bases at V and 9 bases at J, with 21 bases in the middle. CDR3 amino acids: CSAPHGLRWAEQFF. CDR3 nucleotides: TGCAGTGCCCCCCATGGGCTACGATGGGCTGAGCAGTTCTTC.

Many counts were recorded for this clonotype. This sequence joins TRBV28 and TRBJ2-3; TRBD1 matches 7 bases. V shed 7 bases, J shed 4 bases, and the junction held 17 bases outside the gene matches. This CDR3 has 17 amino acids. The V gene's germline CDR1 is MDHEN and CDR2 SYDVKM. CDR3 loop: CASTAYGGQGDSDTQYF. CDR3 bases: TGTGCCAGCACCGCCTATGGCGGGCAGGGGGATTCAGATACGCAGTATTTT.

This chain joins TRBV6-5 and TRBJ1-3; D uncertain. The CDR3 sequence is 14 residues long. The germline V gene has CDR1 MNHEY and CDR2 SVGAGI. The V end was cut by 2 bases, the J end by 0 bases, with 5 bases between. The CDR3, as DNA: TGTGCCAGCAGTTACCTCCCCTCTGGAAACACCATATATTTT. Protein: CASSYLPSGNTIYF.

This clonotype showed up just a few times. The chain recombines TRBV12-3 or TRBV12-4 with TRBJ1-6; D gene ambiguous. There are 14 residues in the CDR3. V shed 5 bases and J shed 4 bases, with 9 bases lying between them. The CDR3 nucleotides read TGTGCCAGCAGTCCAAATCAATATAATTCACCCCTCCACTTT. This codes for CASSPNQYNSPLHF.

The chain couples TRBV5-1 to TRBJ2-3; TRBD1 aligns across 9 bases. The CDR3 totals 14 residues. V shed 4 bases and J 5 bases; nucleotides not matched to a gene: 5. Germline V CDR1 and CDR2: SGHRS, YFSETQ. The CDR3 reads CASSADRGQDTQYF. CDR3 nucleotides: TGCGCCAGCAGCGCGGACAGGGGACAAGATACGCAGTATTTT.

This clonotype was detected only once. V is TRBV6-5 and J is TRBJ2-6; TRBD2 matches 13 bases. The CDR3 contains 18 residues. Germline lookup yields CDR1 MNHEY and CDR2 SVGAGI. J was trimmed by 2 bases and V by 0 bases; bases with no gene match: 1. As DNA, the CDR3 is TGTGCCAGCAGTTACTCAGGACTAGCGGGAGCTGGGGCCAACGTCCTGACTTTC. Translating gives CASSYSGLAGAGANVLTF.